This entry lists 8 T cell receptor beta chains sequenced from one sample in a study of shared clonotypes between healthy human individuals. Generated by immunoSEQ multiplex PCR, the TCRdb table keeps only in-frame clones and is missing some. The sample shows approximately 1,000,000 clones, about 72% of them seen only once. Sequences were obtained from memory CD4+ T cells from PBMCs. As to subset: CD45RA-negative fraction. The receptors here all came from a man younger than 35 in good health. Some clones in this sample may be carry-over from other donors' samples.

This clone was observed once. V usage is TRBV7-9 and J usage is TRBJ2-2, with 10 nucleotides matching TRBD1. The J segment lost 4 bases and the V segment lost 5 bases, leaving 4 bases of the junction unmatched. Germline V CDR1 and CDR2: SEHNR, FQNEAQ (reference sequence). The CDR3 consists of 15 residues. CDR3 loop: CASSLRDRGTGELFF. In DNA form, the CDR3 reads TGTGCCAGCAGCCTCCGGGACAGGGGCACCGGGGAGCTGTTTTTT.

This rearrangement joins TRBV2 to TRBJ1-2; D not certain. The germline gives CDR1 SNHLY, CDR2 FYNNEI. V was shortened by 2 bases and J by 8 bases, with 9 bases between the two germline ends. The CDR3 has 12 amino acids. This CDR3 is CASSEYSVGYTF. The CDR3 bases are TGTGCCAGCAGTGAATATAGTGTAGGCTACACCTTC.

The V gene is TRBV11-2, the J gene TRBJ2-7; no firm D call. CDR1 SGHAT and CDR2 FQNNGV come from the germline V gene. The germline V and J ends were trimmed by 4 bases and 5 bases, with 15 bases remaining between them. This CDR3 is 14 amino acids long. CDR3 region: CASSSQPFFDEQYF. The CDR3 DNA reads TGTGCCAGCAGCTCCCAGCCCTTCTTTGACGAGCAGTACTTC.

The chain carries TRBV5-1 and TRBJ1-1; D gene unclear. Germline loops: CDR1 SGHRS, CDR2 YFSETQ. CDR3 size: 15 residues. Trimming cost V 4 bases and J 3 bases, with 16 bases left between them. Here the CDR3 DNA reads TGCGCCAGCAGCCCCACCGTCGGAGTTTACACTGAAGCTTTCTTT. It yields the protein CASSPTVGVYTEAFF.

The chain joins TRBV5-1 to TRBJ1-5; tentative D call: TRBD1 (5 bases). The CDR3 sequence is 15 residues long. Germline values: CDR1 SGHRS, CDR2 YFSETQ. The V gene lost 5 bases and the J gene lost 5 bases, with 17 bases spanning the gap. DNA of the CDR3: TGCGCCAGCAGGTGGGGGAGTGGGTCCGATCAGCCCCAGCATTTT. The encoded protein is CASRWGSGSDQPQHF.

The chain couples TRBV7-9 to TRBJ1-2, with D unclear. Trimming pared 2 bases from V and 8 bases from J, leaving 18 bases between. CDR3 length equals 15 residues. CDR1 and CDR2 from the germline V gene are SEHNR and FQNEAQ (reference sequence). CDR3 in DNA: TGTGCCAGCAGCTTACCGACCGGGCCTGACGTCGGCTACACCTTC. Amino acid sequence: CASSLPTGPDVGYTF.

The rearrangement uses TRBV2 and TRBJ1-5; D possibly corresponds to TRBD1 (6 bases). Germline CDR1 SNHLY, CDR2 FYNNEI. V was clipped by 5 bases and J by 7 bases, with 12 bases between them. CDR3 length: 13 residues. CDR3 region: CASSYRAGQPQHF. In DNA form, the CDR3 reads TGTGCCAGCAGTTACAGGGCCGGGCAGCCCCAGCATTTT.

The V and J genes are TRBV6-1 and TRBJ2-7, with TRBD2 as a possible D gene (6 bases). V was trimmed by 4 bases and J by 2 bases, leaving 12 bases between them. The germline V gene encodes CDR1 MNHNS and CDR2 SASEGT. This CDR3 is built from 14 residues. CDR3 sequence: CASSVQEGPYEQYF. CDR3 DNA: TGTGCCAGCAGTGTTCAGGAGGGGCCCTACGAGCAGTACTTC.